This T cell receptor (beta chain) was documented in a study of vaccination and CD4 T cells after COVID-19. Sequenced with the Oncomine TCR Beta short-read assay was DNA taken from cultured CD4+ T cells. TCRdb called the PCR reads again in MiXCR, with one record for every CDR3 protein. The data hold 16,000 or so distinct CDR3 sequences, with 45% to 55% observed a single time. Treatment denoted: approximately nine-day PBMC culture with coronavirus spike peptide pools or control peptides (ViraFEST assay). As to this clonotype: Its antigen is still unknown.

The sequence came from a human donor who had recovered from COVID-19. The specimen sequenced was CD4+ T cells from blood, cultured in vitro.

The CDR3 nucleotides are TGTGCCAGCAGCAAACAGGGGGGCAATGAGCAGTTCTTC. It is translated as CASSKQGGNEQFF. J is TRBJ2-1 and V is TRBV7-3; 8 positions match TRBD1. The germline V gene has CDR1 SGHTA and CDR2 FQGTGA. The CDR3 sequence is 13 residues long. V shed 5 bases, J shed 6 bases, and the junction held 3 bases outside the gene matches.